One and the same sample provided the 24 T cell receptor beta chains below, sequenced in a study. TCRdb reprocessed the RT-PCR reads via MiXCR and lists one record per CDR3 protein. The sample lists approximately 720,000 distinct CDR3 sequences; 11% to 15% were seen once. Input material: memory CD4+ T cells from blood. These receptors were obtained from a female donor in good health, serving as a healthy control.

The chain recombines TRBV4-2 with TRBJ1-2; D is uncertain. V was pared by 0 bases and J by 7 bases, with 12 bases between. Germline assignment: CDR1 LGHNA and CDR2 YNFKEQ. The CDR3 has 14 amino acids. The CDR3 loop reads CASSQDLLKGGYTF. The CDR3, as DNA: TGTGCCAGCAGCCAAGATCTCCTTAAGGGTGGCTACACCTTC.

The chain recombines TRBV12-3 or TRBV12-4 with TRBJ2-7; TRBD2 is a possible D gene (5 bases). V lost 0 bases and J lost 7, with 19 bases in between. The CDR3 is 16 amino acids. The CDR3 loop reads CASSLARLARGGEQYF. Here the CDR3 DNA reads TGTGCCAGCAGTTTAGCGCGTCTGGCCCGGGGTGGTGAGCAGTACTTC.

V usage is TRBV11-2 and J usage is TRBJ1-2; the D is unclear. CDR3 size: 14 residues. Germline CDR1 reads SGHAT; CDR2 reads FQNNGV. Trimming removed 0 bases at V and 7 bases at J, with 12 bases between. The CDR3 DNA is TGTGCCAGCAGCTTAGATCTGAGGGAGGGTGGCTACACCTTC. Encoded protein: CASSLDLREGGYTF.

There are a few counts of this clonotype. The chain uses TRBV18 and TRBJ2-1, with D perhaps TRBD1 (6 bases). Trimming removed 3 bases at V and 7 bases at J, with 13 bases between. The CDR3 covers 14 residues. From germline, CDR1 is KGHSH and CDR2 LQKENI. CDR3 sequence: CASSPTDRSNEQFF. The CDR3 nucleotides read TGTGCCAGCTCACCGACTGACAGGTCGAATGAGCAGTTCTTC.

The V and J genes are TRBV12-3 or TRBV12-4 and TRBJ2-5; D is perhaps TRBD2 (6 bases). The ends were cut back, 8 bases at V and 5 bases at J, with 21 bases in the middle. The CDR3 extends over 15 amino acids. The CDR3 region has the DNA TGTGCCAGCGGCCGGCTAGCGAAAGTCAGGGAGACCCAGTACTTC. It specifies CASGRLAKVRETQYF.

The J gene is TRBJ1-5, the V gene TRBV7-9; D ambiguous. V shed 4 bases and J shed 3 bases, with 13 bases lying between them. Germline CDR1 is SEHNR and CDR2 is FQNEAQ (reference sequence). This CDR3 has 15 amino acids. The CDR3 nucleotides read TGTGCCAGCAGCTCATCGGTGGGCTACAATCAGCCCCAGCATTTT. This translates into CASSSSVGYNQPQHF.

This chain connects TRBV18 to TRBJ2-1, with 7 bases matching TRBD1. V gave up 3 bases and J gave up 3 bases; unmatched junction bases: 8. CDR1 is KGHSH and CDR2 is LQKENI in the germline V gene. This CDR3 has 16 amino acids. The CDR3, as DNA: TGTGCCAGCTCACCCACCGGGACAGCGATCTACAATGAGCAGTTCTTC. Its translation: CASSPTGTAIYNEQFF.

In its sample, this clonotype was seen a few times. The V gene is TRBV5-1, the J gene TRBJ2-5; no definite D call. The CDR3 runs to 15 residues. With 1 base removed from V and 2 bases from J, the gap between germline ends came to 12 bases. Germline CDR1 is SGHRS and CDR2 is YFSETQ. In DNA, the CDR3 is TGCGCCAGCAGCTTGACACGCGTAGCTCAAGAGACCCAGTACTTC. It specifies CASSLTRVAQETQYF.

The J gene is TRBJ1-6, the V gene TRBV4-3, with D possibly being TRBD1 (6 bases). Trimming shortened V by 1 base and J by 9 bases, and 16 bases separated the two germline ends. The CDR3 length is 16 residues. Germline V CDR1 and CDR2: LGHNA, YSLEER. In nucleotides, the CDR3 is TGCGCCAGCAGCCAAGCCTCAACAGGGATCGGTTCACCCCTCCACTTT. The encoded protein is CASSQASTGIGSPLHF.

This clonotype was seen a handful of times. This sequence joins TRBV12-3 or TRBV12-4 and TRBJ1-1, with D tentatively TRBD1 (6 bases). V was shortened by 5 bases and J by 0 bases, with 13 bases between the two germline ends. The CDR3 runs to 15 residues. CDR3 loop: CASSPTGSMNTEAFF. CDR3 DNA sequence: TGTGCCAGCAGTCCCACAGGGTCGATGAACACTGAAGCTTTCTTT.

This clonotype has only one observation. The rearrangement joins TRBV5-1 to TRBJ1-2; no clear D. The length of the CDR3 is 16 residues. Germline V gives CDR1 SGHRS, CDR2 YFSETQ. The germline V and J ends were trimmed by 0 bases and 3 bases, with 15 bases remaining between them. In DNA form, the CDR3 reads TGCGCCAGCAGCTTGGGGGCAGGCTCGGGCGACTATGGCTACACCTTC. This sequence encodes CASSLGAGSGDYGYTF.

This clonotype was picked up a small number of times. The chain employs TRBV28 and TRBJ2-7; the match to TRBD1 covers 7 bases. V lost 3 bases and J lost 3; bases outside the gene matches: 5. CDR3 length: 14 amino acids. Germline CDR1 reads MDHEN; CDR2 reads SYDVKM. The CDR3 reads CASSFQQGNYEQYF. CDR3 nucleotides: TGTGCCAGCAGTTTCCAACAGGGGAACTACGAGCAGTACTTC.

The chain has TRBV18 and TRBJ2-1, with 8 bases that match TRBD2. Germline V gene data show CDR1 as KGHSH and CDR2 as LQKENI. This CDR3 is 13 amino acids long. The trim removed 5 bases at V and 12 bases at J, leaving 9 bases unmatched. The CDR3 here is CASSSTGTRLQFF. The DNA for the CDR3 is TGTGCCAGCTCATCCACCGGGACTAGATTGCAGTTCTTC.

A few counts support this clonotype. The V call is TRBV11-3, the J call TRBJ2-2, with 8 bases that match TRBD2. Germline trimming cut 5 bases from V and 7 bases from J; bases unmatched to any gene: 12. There are 16 residues in the CDR3. The V gene's germline CDR1 is SGHNT and CDR2 YENEEA. The CDR3, as DNA: TGTGCCAGCAGCCCCACTAGCGGAGACTGGGGCGGGGAGCTGTTTTTT. It translates to CASSPTSGDWGGELFF.

This clonotype turned up a few times. This chain uses TRBV20-1 with TRBJ1-4, with TRBD1 matching over 10 bases. The V gene's germline CDR1 is DFQATT and CDR2 SNEGSKA (reference sequence). The CDR3 sequence is 14 residues long. Trimming at V came to 0 bases and at J to 8 bases, leaving 3 bases not matched to a gene. The chain's CDR3 is CSAREDRGAEKLFF. The CDR3 DNA sequence: TGCAGTGCTAGAGAGGACAGGGGGGCGGAAAAACTGTTTTTT.

This clonotype appeared a few times. One end of the junction does not line up with germline, which may come from a read error. The V call is TRBV3-1, the J call TRBJ2-4; 10 bases agree with TRBD2. Germline assignment: CDR1 LGHDT and CDR2 YNNKEL (reference sequence). The CDR3 sequence is 14 residues long. The CDR3 sequence: CASSQFNLAGEASF. DNA for the CDR3: TGTGCCAGCAGCCAATTTAATCTAGCGGGGGAGGCGTCCTTC.

At least ten counts were recorded for this clonotype. The chain recombines TRBV7-2 with TRBJ1-1; D remains unclear. V shed 2 bases and J shed 1 base, with 8 bases lying between them. The CDR3 is 14 amino acids. Germline values: CDR1 SGHTA, CDR2 FQGNSA. CDR3 residues: CASSLHGPNTEAFF. The CDR3 bases are TGTGCCAGCAGCTTACACGGCCCGAACACTGAAGCTTTCTTT.

The rearrangement uses TRBV18 and TRBJ1-1, with TRBD1 as a possible D gene (5 bases). Trimming removed 3 bases at V and 4 bases at J, with 9 bases between. The germline V gene has CDR1 KGHSH and CDR2 LQKENI. This CDR3 contains 13 residues. The CDR3 loop is CASSPGERTEAFF. The CDR3 nucleotides are TGTGCCAGCTCACCGGGGGAACGCACTGAAGCTTTCTTT.

This clonotype was seen ten or more times. DNA for the CDR3: TGCAGCGTTGAGGTCTCCGCGGGAGAGACCCAGTACTTC. Protein sequence: CSVEVSAGETQYF. The chain links TRBV29-1 to TRBJ2-5, with a weak D call TRBD2 (5 bases). The germline CDR1 and CDR2 sequences are SQVTM and ANQGSEA. Between the trimmed V and J ends, which lost 3 bases and 4 bases, there was a span of 12 bases. CDR3 size: 13 residues.

The chain has TRBV9 and TRBJ2-7; tentatively, D is TRBD2 (6 bases). V lost 0 bases, J lost 1 base, and 11 bases lay in between. CDR3 size: 15 residues. CDR1 SGDLS and CDR2 YYNGEE come from the germline V gene. CDR3 loop: CASSVGEAWSYEQYF. As DNA, the CDR3 is TGTGCCAGCAGCGTAGGGGAGGCTTGGTCCTACGAGCAGTACTTC. The whole variable domain, remainder taken from reference TRBV9 and TRBJ2-7, is DSGVTQTPKHLITATGQRVTLRCSPRSGDLSVYWYQQSLDQGLQFLIQYYNGEERAKGNILERFSAQQFPDLHSELNLSSLELGDSALYFCASSVGEAWSYEQYFGPGTRLTVT.

The chain has TRBV28 and TRBJ2-7; TRBD1 might be the D (6 bases). The CDR3 runs 15 residues. V lost 5 bases, J lost 6 bases, and 20 bases lay in between. Germline CDR1 and CDR2: MDHEN and SYDVKM. Here the CDR3 reads CASSPRQASVGEQYF. As DNA, the CDR3 is TGTGCCAGCAGTCCGCGACAGGCCTCAGTGGGCGAGCAGTACTTC.

This chain links TRBV14 with TRBJ2-1; 10 positions match TRBD2. The CDR3 runs to 15 residues. With 5 bases clipped from V and 13 bases from J, the junction kept 14 bases outside the gene matches. CDR1 and CDR2 (germline): SGHDN, FVKESK. The CDR3 DNA follows: TGTGCCAGCAGCTTGCTGACTAGCGGGCCGAGCGTTCAGTTCTTC. The encoded protein is CASSLLTSGPSVQFF.

The rearrangement uses TRBV11-2 and TRBJ2-7; D not certain. V was cut by 5 bases and J by 5 bases, with 10 bases left in between. The CDR3 totals 12 residues. Germline CDR1 is SGHAT and CDR2 is FQNNGV. Written as DNA, the CDR3 is TGTGCCAGCAGCCCTTTGGGGAACGAGCAGTACTTC. This gives the protein CASSPLGNEQYF.

This clonotype was observed once. Given a much more abundant clone one base away, this may be a read error. This chain links TRBV6-2 or TRBV6-3 with TRBJ2-7; D remains unclear. The germline gives CDR1 MNHEY, CDR2 SVGEGT. Deletions cut 7 bases from V and 8 bases from J, with 12 bases between. The CDR3 has 11 residues. The CDR3 sequence is CASIDWDQQYF. CDR3 in DNA: TGTGCCAGCATTGACTGGGATCAGCAGTACTTC.